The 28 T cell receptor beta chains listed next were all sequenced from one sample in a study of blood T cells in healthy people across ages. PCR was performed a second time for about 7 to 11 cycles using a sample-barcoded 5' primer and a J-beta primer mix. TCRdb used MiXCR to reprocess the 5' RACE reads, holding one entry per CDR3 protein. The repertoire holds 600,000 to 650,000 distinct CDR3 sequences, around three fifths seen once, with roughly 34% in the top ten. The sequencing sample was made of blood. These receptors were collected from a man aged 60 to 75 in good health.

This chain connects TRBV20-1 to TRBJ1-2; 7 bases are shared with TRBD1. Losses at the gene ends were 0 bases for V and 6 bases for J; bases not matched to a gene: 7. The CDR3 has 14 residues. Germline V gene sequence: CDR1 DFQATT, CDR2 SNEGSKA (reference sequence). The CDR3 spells CSAREGGRLDGYTF. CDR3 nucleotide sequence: TGCAGTGCTAGAGAAGGGGGCAGATTAGATGGCTACACCTTC.

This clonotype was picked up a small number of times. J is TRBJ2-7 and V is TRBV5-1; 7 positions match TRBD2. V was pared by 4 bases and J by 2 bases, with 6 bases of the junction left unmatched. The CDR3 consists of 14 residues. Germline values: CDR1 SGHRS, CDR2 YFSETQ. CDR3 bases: TGCGCCAGCAGCGCCGGGACTACAGCCTACGAGCAGTACTTC. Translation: CASSAGTTAYEQYF.

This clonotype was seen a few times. This chain's CDR3 is CASSLSGRGGYTF. CDR3 bases: TGTGCCAGCAGTTTATCAGGTCGAGGCGGCTACACCTTC. The V call is TRBV27, the J call TRBJ1-2; D is uncertain. The germline CDR1 and CDR2 sequences are MNHEY and SMNVEV (reference sequence). V lost 0 bases and J 8 bases, leaving 10 bases between the germline ends. The CDR3 spans 13 residues.

Written as DNA, the CDR3 is TGTGCCAGCAGTGTAGGAGCGGGGGTTGATACGCAGTATTTT. It translates to CASSVGAGVDTQYF. The chain links TRBV12-3 or TRBV12-4 to TRBJ2-3; 8 bases are shared with TRBD2. CDR3 length: 14 amino acids. V lost 5 bases to trimming and J lost 6 bases; unmatched junction nucleotides: 7.

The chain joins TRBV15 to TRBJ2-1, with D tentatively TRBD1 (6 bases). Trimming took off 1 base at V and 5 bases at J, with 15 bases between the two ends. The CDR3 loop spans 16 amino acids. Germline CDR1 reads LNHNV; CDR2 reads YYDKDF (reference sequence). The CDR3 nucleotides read TGTGCCACCAGCAGAGGCGGCGCAGGGGCCAACAATGAGCAGTTCTTC. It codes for CATSRGGAGANNEQFF.

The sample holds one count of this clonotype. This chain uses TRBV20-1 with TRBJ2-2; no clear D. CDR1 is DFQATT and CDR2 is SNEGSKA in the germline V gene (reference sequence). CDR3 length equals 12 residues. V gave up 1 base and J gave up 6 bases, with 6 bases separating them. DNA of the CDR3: TGCAGTGCTAGAGGAGGAGCCGGGGAGCTGTTTTTT. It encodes CSARGGAGELFF.

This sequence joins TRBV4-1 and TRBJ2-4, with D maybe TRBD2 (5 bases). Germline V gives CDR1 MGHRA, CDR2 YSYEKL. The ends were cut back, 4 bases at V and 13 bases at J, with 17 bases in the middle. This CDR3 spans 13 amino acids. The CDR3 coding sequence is TGCGCCAGCAGCCCCCAGCCGGGGAGTGAGCAGTACTTC. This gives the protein CASSPQPGSEQYF.

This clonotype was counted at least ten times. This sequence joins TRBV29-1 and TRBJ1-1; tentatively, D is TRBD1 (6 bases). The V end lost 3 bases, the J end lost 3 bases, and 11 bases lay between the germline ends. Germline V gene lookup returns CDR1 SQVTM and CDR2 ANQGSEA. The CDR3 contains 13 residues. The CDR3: CSVDGQGYTEAFF. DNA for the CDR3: TGCAGCGTTGACGGGCAGGGGTACACTGAAGCTTTCTTT. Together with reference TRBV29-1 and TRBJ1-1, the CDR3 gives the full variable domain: SAVISQKPSRDICQRGTSLTIQCQVDSQVTMMFWYRQQPGQSLTLIATANQGSEATYESGFVIDKFPISRPNLTFSTLTVSNMSPEDSSIYLCSVDGQGYTEAFFGQGTRLTVV.

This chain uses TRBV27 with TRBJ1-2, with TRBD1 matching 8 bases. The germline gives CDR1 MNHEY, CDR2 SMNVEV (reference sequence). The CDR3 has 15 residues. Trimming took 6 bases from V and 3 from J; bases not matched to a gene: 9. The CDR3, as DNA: TGTGCCAGCAGCCCGGCCAGGGGGCAGGACTATGGCTACACCTTC. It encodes CASSPARGQDYGYTF.

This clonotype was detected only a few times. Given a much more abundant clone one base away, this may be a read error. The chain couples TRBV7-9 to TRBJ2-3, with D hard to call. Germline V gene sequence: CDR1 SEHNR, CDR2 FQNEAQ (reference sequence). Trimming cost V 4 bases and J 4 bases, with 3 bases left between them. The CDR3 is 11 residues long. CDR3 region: CASSSSDTQYF. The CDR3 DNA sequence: TGTGCCAGCAGCTCCTCAGATACGCAGTATTTT.

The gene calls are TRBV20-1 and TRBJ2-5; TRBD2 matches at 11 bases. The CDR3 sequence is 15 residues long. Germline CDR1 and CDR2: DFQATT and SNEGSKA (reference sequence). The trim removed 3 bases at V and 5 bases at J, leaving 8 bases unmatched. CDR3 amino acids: CSASATSGGRETQYF. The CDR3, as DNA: TGCAGTGCTAGCGCAACTAGCGGGGGTCGGGAGACCCAGTACTTC.

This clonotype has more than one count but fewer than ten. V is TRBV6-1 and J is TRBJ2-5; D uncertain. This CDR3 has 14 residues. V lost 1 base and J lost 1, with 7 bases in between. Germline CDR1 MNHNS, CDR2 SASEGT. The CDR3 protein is CASSEVLLQETQYF. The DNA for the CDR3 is TGTGCCAGCAGTGAAGTTTTGCTCCAAGAGACCCAGTACTTC.

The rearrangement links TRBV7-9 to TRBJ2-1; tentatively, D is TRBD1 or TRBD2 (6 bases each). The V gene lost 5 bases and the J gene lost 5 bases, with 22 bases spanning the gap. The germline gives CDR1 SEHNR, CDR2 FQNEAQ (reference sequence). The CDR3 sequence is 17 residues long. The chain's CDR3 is CASSPRDSWGANNEQFF. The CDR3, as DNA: TGTGCCAGCAGCCCACGAGACAGCTGGGGGGCTAACAATGAGCAGTTCTTC.

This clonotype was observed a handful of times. The CDR3 DNA reads as TGTGCCAGCAGAAGGGCACGGGATAATTCACCCCTCCACTTT. It codes for CASRRARDNSPLHF. The V gene is TRBV6-5, the J gene TRBJ1-6; D uncertain. This CDR3 comprises 14 residues. CDR1 MNHEY and CDR2 SVGAGI come from the germline V gene. Between the trimmed V and J ends, which lost 6 bases and 5 bases, there was a span of 11 bases.

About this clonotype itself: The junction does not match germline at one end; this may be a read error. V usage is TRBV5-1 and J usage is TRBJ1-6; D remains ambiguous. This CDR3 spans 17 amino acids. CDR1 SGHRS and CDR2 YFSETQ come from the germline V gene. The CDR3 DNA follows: TGCGCCAGCAGCTTCGGCGCCGCCAGCTCCTATAGTTCACCCCTCCACTTT. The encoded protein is CASSFGAASSYSSPLHF.

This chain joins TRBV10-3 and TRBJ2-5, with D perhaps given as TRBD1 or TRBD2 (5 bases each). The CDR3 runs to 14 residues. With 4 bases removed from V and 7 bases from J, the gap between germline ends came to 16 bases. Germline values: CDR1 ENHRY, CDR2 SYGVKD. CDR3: CAISGGALGGTQYF. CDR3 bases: TGTGCCATCAGTGGAGGGGCTCTCGGCGGGACCCAGTACTTC.

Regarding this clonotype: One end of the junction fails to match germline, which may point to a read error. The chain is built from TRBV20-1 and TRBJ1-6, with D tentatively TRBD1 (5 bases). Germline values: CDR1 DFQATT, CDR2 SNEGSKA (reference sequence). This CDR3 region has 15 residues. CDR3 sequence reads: CSASPTGVHNSPPHF. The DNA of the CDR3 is TGCAGTGCTAGCCCCACGGGGGTACATAATTCACCCCCCCACTTT.

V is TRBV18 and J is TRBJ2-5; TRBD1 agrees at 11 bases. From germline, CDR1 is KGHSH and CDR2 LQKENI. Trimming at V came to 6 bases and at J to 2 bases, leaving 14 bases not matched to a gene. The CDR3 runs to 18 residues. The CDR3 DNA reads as TGTGCCAGCTCGCCTGGGACAGGGGGTCTTCGTTCTCAAGAGACCCAGTACTTC. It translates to CASSPGTGGLRSQETQYF.

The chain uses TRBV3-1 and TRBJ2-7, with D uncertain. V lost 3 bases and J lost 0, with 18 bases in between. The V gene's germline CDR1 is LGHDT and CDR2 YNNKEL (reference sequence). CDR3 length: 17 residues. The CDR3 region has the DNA TGTGCCAGCAGCCATCCAGTGGTGGAGAAGAGCTCCTACGAGCAGTACTTC. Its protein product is CASSHPVVEKSSYEQYF.

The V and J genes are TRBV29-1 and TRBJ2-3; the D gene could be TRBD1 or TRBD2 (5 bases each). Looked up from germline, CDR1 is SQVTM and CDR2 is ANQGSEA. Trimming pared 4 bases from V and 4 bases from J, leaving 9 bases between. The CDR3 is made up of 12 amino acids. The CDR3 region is CSVGLGADTQYF. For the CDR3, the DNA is TGCAGCGTTGGCCTGGGGGCAGATACGCAGTATTTT.

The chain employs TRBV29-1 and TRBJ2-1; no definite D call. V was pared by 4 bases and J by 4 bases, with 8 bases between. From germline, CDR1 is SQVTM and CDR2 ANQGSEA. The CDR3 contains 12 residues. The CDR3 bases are TGCAGCGTTGTTCGATGGTACAATGAGCAGTTCTTC. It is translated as CSVVRWYNEQFF.

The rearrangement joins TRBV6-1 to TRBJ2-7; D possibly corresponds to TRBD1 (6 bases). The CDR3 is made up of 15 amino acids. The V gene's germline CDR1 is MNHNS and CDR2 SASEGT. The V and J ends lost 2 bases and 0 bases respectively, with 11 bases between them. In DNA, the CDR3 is TGTGCCAGCAGTGAACAACAGGGAATCTCCTACGAGCAGTACTTC. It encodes CASSEQQGISYEQYF.

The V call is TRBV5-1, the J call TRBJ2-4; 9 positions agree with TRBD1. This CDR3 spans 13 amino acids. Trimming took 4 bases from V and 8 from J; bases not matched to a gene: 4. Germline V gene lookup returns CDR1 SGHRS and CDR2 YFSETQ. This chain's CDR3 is CASSPGQGHIQYF. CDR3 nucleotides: TGCGCCAGCAGCCCCGGACAGGGGCACATTCAGTACTTC.

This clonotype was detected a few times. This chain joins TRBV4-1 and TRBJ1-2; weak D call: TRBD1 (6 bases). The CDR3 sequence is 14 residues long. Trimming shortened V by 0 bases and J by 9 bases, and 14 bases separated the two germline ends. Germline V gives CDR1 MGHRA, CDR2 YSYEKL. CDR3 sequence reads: CASSQDRGAVSYTF. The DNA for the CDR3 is TGCGCCAGCAGCCAAGATCGGGGGGCGGTTAGCTACACCTTC.

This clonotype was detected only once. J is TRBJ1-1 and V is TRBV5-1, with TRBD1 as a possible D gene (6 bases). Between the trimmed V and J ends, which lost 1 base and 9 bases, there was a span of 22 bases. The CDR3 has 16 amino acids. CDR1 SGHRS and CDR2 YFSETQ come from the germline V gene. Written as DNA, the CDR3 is TGCGCCAGCAGCTTGCAATCTCGACAGGACTCCGATCAAGCTTTCTTT. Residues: CASSLQSRQDSDQAFF.

Written as DNA, the CDR3 is TGTGCCAGCCGGAGCAGGGGACCGCGTTCCACCCAGTACTTC. This codes for CASRSRGPRSTQYF. V is TRBV7-2 and J is TRBJ2-5; D possibly corresponds to TRBD1 (6 bases). The germline V gene encodes CDR1 SGHTA and CDR2 FQGNSA. V shed 8 bases and J shed 8 bases, with 21 bases lying between them. The CDR3 runs 14 residues. Based on the CDR3 plus reference TRBV7-2 and TRBJ2-5, the full variable domain is GAGVSQSPSNKVTEKGKDVELRCDPISGHTALYWYRQSLGQGLEFLIYFQGNSAPDKSGLPSDRFSAERTGGSVSTLTIQRTQQEDSAVYLCASRSRGPRSTQYFGPGTRLLVL.

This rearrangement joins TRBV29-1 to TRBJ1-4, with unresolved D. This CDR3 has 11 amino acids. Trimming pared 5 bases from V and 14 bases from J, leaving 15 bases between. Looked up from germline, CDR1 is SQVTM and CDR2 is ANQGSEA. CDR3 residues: CSVLGDRSLFF. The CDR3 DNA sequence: TGCAGCGTTCTTGGTGACCGCTCTCTGTTTTTT.

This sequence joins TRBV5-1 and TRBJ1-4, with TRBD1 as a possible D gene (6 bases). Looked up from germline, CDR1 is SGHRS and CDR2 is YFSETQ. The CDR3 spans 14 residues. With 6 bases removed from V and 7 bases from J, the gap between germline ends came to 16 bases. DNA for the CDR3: TGCGCCAGCACTCCGGGGGCGAGTTCTGAAAAACTGTTTTTT. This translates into CASTPGASSEKLFF.